Here is one T cell receptor (beta chain) with its context. The data were obtained in a study of shared clonotypes between healthy human individuals. Germline values: CDR1 MNHEY, CDR2 SMNVEV (reference sequence). The V end lost 5 bases, the J end lost 1 base, and 12 bases lay between the germline ends. This CDR3 has 15 amino acids. Positive CCR7 selection of CD45RO-negative cells yielded the naive CD8 cells, and terminally differentiated effector memory CD45RA+ cells were excluded. Assay: immunoSEQ multiplex PCR; the TCRdb copy retains only in-frame clones and omits some. The profile covers about 1.9 million clones, with just under 95% appearing a single time and approximately 1.6% taken by the ten largest.

The sequenced material came from naive CD8+ T cells from PBMCs. The TCR was taken from a man aged 18 to 29 in good health. Some clones in this sample may be carry-over from other donors' samples. The chain combines TRBV27 with TRBJ1-5; D is ambiguous. The chain's CDR3 is CASSPWERSNQPQHF. Written as DNA, the CDR3 is TGTGCCAGCAGTCCCTGGGAAAGAAGCAATCAGCCCCAGCATTTT.